These 6 T cell receptor beta chains originate from one sample sequenced in a study of blood T cell repertoires in COVID-19. The assay was immunoSEQ multiplex PCR, and TCRdb's table has in-frame clones only and misses some. The sample carries about 250,000 clones, about 87% recorded once. Sequencing was performed on PBMCs or T cells enriched from blood (not recorded which). Source of these receptors: a woman in her forties or fifties who had recovered from COVID-19.

The J gene is TRBJ1-4, the V gene TRBV18; 9 bases map to TRBD1. The CDR3 contains 15 residues. CDR1 and CDR2 from the germline V gene are KGHSH and LQKENI. Trimming removed 6 bases from V and 8 bases from J; junction bases left unmatched: 10. In nucleotides, the CDR3 is TGTGCCAGCTCCCTCAGGGGACAGGGAGAGGAAAAACTGTTTTTT. This encodes CASSLRGQGEEKLFF.

V and J are TRBV7-9 and TRBJ1-4; D perhaps matches TRBD1 (5 bases). Trimming took 6 bases from V and 8 from J, leaving 22 bases between them. Looked up from germline, CDR1 is SEHNR and CDR2 is FQNEAQ (reference sequence). This CDR3 has 16 residues. CDR3 residues: CASSLPPGDTGEKLFF. The CDR3 bases are TGTGCCAGCAGTCTACCCCCGGGGGATACGGGGGAAAAACTGTTTTTT.

The rearrangement links TRBV19 to TRBJ1-2; D might be TRBD1 (5 bases). The germline V and J ends were trimmed by 0 bases and 2 bases, with 10 bases remaining between them. The CDR3 totals 15 residues. CDR1 is LNHDA, CDR2 SQIVND, per germline (reference sequence). CDR3 sequence: CASSIDRGGNYGYTF. CDR3 bases: TGTGCCAGTAGTATAGATCGGGGGGGGAACTATGGCTACACCTTC.

The gene calls are TRBV28 and TRBJ1-2; TRBD1 is a possible D gene (6 bases). Germline lookup yields CDR1 MDHEN and CDR2 SYDVKM. The CDR3 covers 13 residues. V lost 6 bases and J 7 bases, leaving 15 bases between the germline ends. The CDR3 spells CASRLTGFSGYTF. The CDR3 DNA is TGTGCCAGCAGGCTAACAGGGTTCTCTGGCTACACCTTC.

J is TRBJ2-1 and V is TRBV6-5; no clear D. The CDR3 covers 15 residues. V lost 6 bases and J 6 bases, leaving 18 bases between the germline ends. Germline values: CDR1 MNHEY, CDR2 SVGAGI. The CDR3 DNA reads as TGTGCCAGCAGCCCAGCTACCCCTAGAGTCAATGAGCAGTTCTTC. It yields the protein CASSPATPRVNEQFF.

The CDR3 nucleotides read TGTGCCAGCTCATCCGAAACCCCGACAGGGCGGTATGAGCAGTTCTTC. Translated, it gives CASSSETPTGRYEQFF. The chain recombines TRBV18 with TRBJ2-1, with 7 bases fitting TRBD1. J lost 8 bases, V lost 5 bases, and 15 bases had no gene match. CDR3 length: 16 residues. Germline V gives CDR1 KGHSH, CDR2 LQKENI. The full variable domain, with the rest looked up from reference TRBV18 and TRBJ2-1, is NAGVMQNPRHLVRRRGQEARLRCSPMKGHSHVYWYRQLPEEGLKFMVYLQKENIIDESGMPKERFSAEFPKEGPSILRIQQVVRGDSAAYFCASSSETPTGRYEQFFGPGTRLTVL.